The 25 T cell receptor beta chains listed next were all sequenced from one sample in a study of blood T cell repertoires in COVID-19. Using immunoSEQ multiplex PCR, the repertoire was profiled, and TCRdb retains in-frame clones only, with some absent. The sample shows more than 110,000 clones, roughly 88% of them seen only once. Sample: PBMCs or T cells enriched from blood (not recorded which). The receptors were sampled from a man aged 50 to 59 who had recovered from COVID-19.

The V and J genes are TRBV27 and TRBJ1-6; D is uncertain. The germline CDR1 and CDR2 sequences are MNHEY and SMNVEV (reference sequence). V gave up 2 bases and J gave up 10 bases, with 6 bases separating them. The CDR3 spans 12 residues. DNA of the CDR3: TGTGCCAGCAGTTTAGGGGAGTCACCCCTCCACTTT. Translation gives CASSLGESPLHF.

V is TRBV7-2 and J is TRBJ1-3; possible D gene TRBD1, 6 bases. V lost 1 base, J lost 2 bases, and 6 bases lay in between. This CDR3 is built from 14 residues. Germline loops: CDR1 SGHTA, CDR2 FQGNSA. This CDR3 reads CASSLDRAGNTIYF. In DNA, the CDR3 is TGTGCCAGCAGCTTAGACAGGGCTGGAAACACCATATATTTT.

The chain carries TRBV5-8 and TRBJ1-2, with D unresolved. V lost 4 bases and J lost 4, with 14 bases in between. This CDR3 has 14 amino acids. Germline V gene lookup returns CDR1 SGHTS and CDR2 YDEGEE. The CDR3 spells CASSRFDNLYGYTF. DNA of the CDR3: TGTGCCAGCAGCAGATTCGACAACCTCTATGGCTACACCTTC. The entire variable domain, with the rest obtained from reference TRBV5-8 and TRBJ1-2, is as follows: EAGVTQSPTHLIKTRGQQATLRCSPISGHTSVYWYQQALGLGLQFLLWYDEGEERNRGNFPPRFSGRQFPNYSSELNVNALELEDSALYLCASSRFDNLYGYTFGSGTRLTVV.

The chain carries TRBV18 and TRBJ1-3, with TRBD1 as a possible D gene (6 bases). The V end lost 1 base, the J end lost 0 bases, and 10 bases lay between the germline ends. Germline lookup yields CDR1 KGHSH and CDR2 LQKENI. The CDR3 is 16 amino acids. The CDR3 DNA reads as TGTGCCAGCTCACCACGAAGGGACATCTCTGGAAACACCATATATTTT. This sequence encodes CASSPRRDISGNTIYF.

This clone came up once. The V call is TRBV7-2, the J call TRBJ1-2; D is possibly TRBD1 (6 bases). CDR1 and CDR2 from the germline V gene are SGHTA and FQGNSA. The CDR3 spans 13 residues. V dropped 5 bases and J dropped 2 bases, with 9 bases sitting between them. The CDR3 coding sequence is TGTGCCAGCAGCAGGACAGTGAACTATGGCTACACCTTC. This translates into CASSRTVNYGYTF.

V usage is TRBV6-1 and J usage is TRBJ2-7; 11 bases map to TRBD1. The germline gives CDR1 MNHNS, CDR2 SASEGT. J gave up 3 bases and V 3 bases, and 1 base lay outside the gene matches. The CDR3 covers 14 residues. CDR3 nucleotide sequence: TGTGCCAGCAGTGAGGGGACAGGGGGCTACGAGCAGTACTTC. Translating it yields CASSEGTGGYEQYF.

This chain joins TRBV4-3 and TRBJ2-3, with 9 bases identical to TRBD2. CDR1 and CDR2 (germline): LGHNA, YSLEER. After removal of 0 bases from V and 4 bases from J, the junction contained 5 bases not matched to a gene. CDR3 length: 16 residues. The CDR3 here is CASSQDRLAGADTQYF. CDR3 sequence (DNA): TGCGCCAGCAGCCAAGATCGGTTAGCGGGAGCAGATACGCAGTATTTT.

The chain recombines TRBV19 with TRBJ1-5; 8 nucleotides match TRBD1. Germline CDR1 reads LNHDA; CDR2 reads SQIVND (reference sequence). The CDR3 is 16 residues long. J gave up 3 bases and V 3 bases, and 7 bases lay outside the gene matches. The CDR3 region has the DNA TGTGCCAGTAGTATCCCCTTGACAGGGGACAATCAGCCCCAGCATTTT. This encodes CASSIPLTGDNQPQHF.

V is TRBV7-8 and J is TRBJ2-1; 14 bases align to TRBD2. The length of the CDR3 is 19 residues. The junction had 10 bases not matched to a gene; V was cut back by 2 bases and J by 4 bases. From germline, CDR1 is SGHVS and CDR2 FQNEAQ. The CDR3 bases are TGTGCCAGCAGCTTATGGGCCCCCGGGACTAGCGGGAGATACAATGAGCAGTTCTTC. This codes for CASSLWAPGTSGRYNEQFF. Full variable domain (remainder filled in from reference TRBV7-8 and TRBJ2-1): GAGVSQSPRYKVAKRGQDVALRCDPISGHVSLFWYQQALGQGPEFLTYFQNEAQLDKSGLPSDRFFAERPEGSVSTLKIQRTQQEDSAVYLCASSLWAPGTSGRYNEQFFGPGTRLTVL.

The chain links TRBV5-1 to TRBJ2-1; 7 bases fit TRBD2. Per the germline V gene, CDR1 is SGHRS and CDR2 is YFSETQ. V lost 5 bases, J lost 4 bases, and 12 bases stayed unmatched. This CDR3 is built from 16 residues. The CDR3 DNA follows: TGCGCCAGCAGTGGGGGATTGCTAGCGGCATACAATGAGCAGTTCTTC. Translation gives CASSGGLLAAYNEQFF. Together with reference TRBV5-1 and TRBJ2-1, the CDR3 gives the full variable domain: KAGVTQTPRYLIKTRGQQVTLSCSPISGHRSVSWYQQTPGQGLQFLFEYFSETQRNKGNFPGRFSGRQFSNSRSEMNVSTLELGDSALYLCASSGGLLAAYNEQFFGPGTRLTVL.

The CDR3 DNA sequence: TGCGCCAGCAGCCGGAGAGACAGGGGATTCGGGAACACTGAAGCTTTCTTT. Its protein is CASSRRDRGFGNTEAFF. The rearrangement links TRBV4-1 to TRBJ1-1, with 8 bases identical to TRBD1. This CDR3 comprises 17 residues. The V and J ends lost 4 bases and 1 base, in that order; junction bases with no gene match: 11. Germline V lookup: CDR1 MGHRA, CDR2 YSYEKL.

This sequence joins TRBV28 and TRBJ2-7; 12 positions agree with TRBD2. Losses at the gene ends were 5 bases for V and 2 bases for J; bases not matched to a gene: 10. The V gene's germline CDR1 is MDHEN and CDR2 SYDVKM. The CDR3 is made up of 17 amino acids. DNA of the CDR3: TGTGCCAGCAGTCTAACCCTTGCTAGCGGGAGGGCCTACGAGCAGTACTTC. This encodes CASSLTLASGRAYEQYF.

In this sample, this clone turned up once. The rearrangement joins TRBV6-2 or TRBV6-3 to TRBJ2-3; D gene uncertain. Trimming removed 4 bases from V and 1 base from J, with 9 bases in between. The CDR3 runs to 14 residues. CDR1 and CDR2 (germline): MNHEY, SVGEGT. The CDR3 sequence is CASSWALGTDTQYF. The CDR3 DNA follows: TGTGCCAGCAGTTGGGCCCTTGGCACAGATACGCAGTATTTT.

The CDR3 nucleotides read TGTGCCAGCAGCATTGCCGGGACTAGAAGACACGAGCAGTACTTC. It yields the protein CASSIAGTRRHEQYF. This chain joins TRBV6-2 or TRBV6-3 and TRBJ2-7; 8 nucleotides agree with TRBD2. V lost 6 bases, J lost 5 bases, and 12 bases stayed unmatched. This CDR3 is 15 amino acids long. CDR1 and CDR2 (germline): MNHEY, SVGEGT.

The chain has TRBV21-1 and TRBJ1-5; TRBD1 is the table's D call, not checked against the DNA. TRBV21-1 is a recognized pseudogene. The length of the CDR3 is 15 residues. CDR3 residues: CASSKGDRGVGPQHF. The CDR3 nucleotides are TGTGCCAGCAGCAAAGGGGACAGGGGGGTTGGGCCCCAGCATTTT.

The V gene is TRBV5-4, the J gene TRBJ1-5, with D possibly TRBD1 on 5 matching bases. V dropped 0 bases and J dropped 2 bases, with 9 bases sitting between them. The germline CDR1 and CDR2 sequences are SGHNT and YYREEE (reference sequence). CDR3 length: 15 amino acids. CDR3 region: CASSLGGTGNQPQHF. The CDR3 DNA reads as TGTGCCAGCAGCTTGGGGGGGACTGGCAATCAGCCCCAGCATTTT.

The V gene is TRBV7-6, the J gene TRBJ2-1, with 9 bases that match TRBD2. Trimming at V came to 2 bases and at J to 7 bases, leaving 9 bases not matched to a gene. The CDR3 runs to 16 residues. The germline CDR1 and CDR2 sequences are SGHVS and FNYEAQ. CDR3 loop: CASSLSSGIVGNEQFF. CDR3 in DNA: TGTGCCAGCAGCTTATCTAGCGGGATAGTCGGGAATGAGCAGTTCTTC.

V and J are TRBV5-8 and TRBJ1-5, with 10 bases lining up with TRBD1. This CDR3 has 15 amino acids. Unmatched junction bases numbered 1, after V lost 4 bases and J lost 0 bases. Germline-derived CDR1 and CDR2 are SGHTS and YDEGEE. The CDR3 spells CASSRDRGSNQPQHF. CDR3 nucleotides: TGTGCCAGCAGCAGGGACAGGGGTAGCAATCAGCCCCAGCATTTT.

This clone was detected only once. The chain has TRBV12-3 or TRBV12-4 and TRBJ2-1, with 9 positions matching TRBD2. Trimming at V came to 3 bases and at J to 9 bases, leaving 3 bases not matched to a gene. This CDR3 contains 13 residues. The CDR3 nucleotides read TGTGCCAGCAGTTTCGCGGGAGGGACTGAGCAGTTCTTC. Translation: CASSFAGGTEQFF.

This sequence joins TRBV24-1 and TRBJ2-5, with TRBD2 identical over 16 bases. The V segment lost 4 bases and the J segment 2 bases; nucleotides outside the gene matches: 3. Germline CDR1 KGHDR, CDR2 SFDVKD. This CDR3 is 17 amino acids long. This chain's CDR3 is CATSDPGLAGGQETQYF. In DNA form, the CDR3 reads TGTGCCACCAGTGACCCGGGACTAGCGGGAGGGCAAGAGACCCAGTACTTC.

This clone was observed a handful of times. The chain combines TRBV7-8 with TRBJ2-3; 9 bases line up with TRBD2. This CDR3 region has 17 residues. With 5 bases clipped from V and 4 bases from J, the junction kept 13 bases outside the gene matches. From germline, CDR1 is SGHVS and CDR2 FQNEAQ. DNA of the CDR3: TGTGCCAGCAGCACAAGAACGTTTGGCGGGGGGGCAGATACGCAGTATTTT. Translating gives CASSTRTFGGGADTQYF.

V usage is TRBV2 and J usage is TRBJ2-1, with TRBD2 matching over 7 bases. The CDR3 has 14 residues. The J segment lost 14 bases and the V segment lost 3 bases, leaving 13 bases of the junction unmatched. CDR1 is SNHLY and CDR2 is FYNNEI in the germline V gene. The CDR3 is CASSDGGISGRKFF. DNA for the CDR3: TGTGCCAGCAGTGACGGAGGAATTAGCGGGCGAAAGTTCTTC.

This clone has only one observation. This chain connects TRBV28 to TRBJ2-1, with D perhaps matching TRBD1 (6 bases). The CDR3 has 15 amino acids. Germline V gives CDR1 MDHEN, CDR2 SYDVKM. V shed 6 bases and J shed 0 bases, with 12 bases lying between them. The DNA of the CDR3 is TGTGCCAGCAGCTCGTGGGGGCTCTCCTACAATGAGCAGTTCTTC. Amino acid sequence: CASSSWGLSYNEQFF.

The chain is built from TRBV5-1 and TRBJ2-2; D gene ambiguous. Germline CDR1 SGHRS, CDR2 YFSETQ. The CDR3 has 15 amino acids. Trimming cost V 2 bases and J 3 bases, with 11 bases left between them. CDR3 residues: CASSFYSPDTGELFF. In DNA form, the CDR3 reads TGCGCCAGCAGCTTCTATAGCCCCGACACCGGGGAGCTGTTTTTT.

V and J are TRBV11-2 and TRBJ1-4; D perhaps matches TRBD1 (5 bases). Germline CDR1 is SGHAT and CDR2 is FQNNGV. V shed 1 base and J shed 7 bases, with 13 bases lying between them. The CDR3 extends over 15 amino acids. The CDR3 sequence is CASSLVSGRGEKLFF. In DNA form, the CDR3 reads TGTGCCAGCAGCTTAGTGTCCGGGAGGGGTGAAAAACTGTTTTTT.